The 22 T cell receptor beta chains in this list originate from one sample, sequenced in a study of long-term antiretroviral therapy in people with HIV (dated by TCRdb to the early 2020s). The immunoSEQ hsTCRB v3.0 assay was used at survey level resolution for TRB variable region sequencing. Drawn from immuneACCESS, this table holds only the in-frame rearrangements with V and J called that TCRdb kept. Clones are partly lost; checked studies trace under half to an unresolved V gene and leave the rest unexplained. Across this sample there are roughly 30,000 clones, with 70% to 90% seen only once. The ten largest clonotypes hold roughly 3.9% of the sample. The input for sequencing was unsorted PBMCs, taken 1.8 years after starting antiretroviral therapy. Receptors were obtained from a woman between 18 and 29 years old with HIV.

The CDR3 DNA sequence: TGTGCCAGCAGTACCCGGGACAAGGACCAAGAGACCCAGTACTTC. It is translated as CASSTRDKDQETQYF. The gene calls are TRBV28 and TRBJ2-5; perhaps TRBD1 as D (6 bases). CDR1 is MDHEN, CDR2 SYDVKM, per germline. Trimming shortened V by 5 bases and J by 0 bases, and 13 bases separated the two germline ends. CDR3 length: 15 residues.

The chain recombines TRBV27 with TRBJ2-2; either TRBD1 or TRBD2 may fit D (5 bases each). The V gene's germline CDR1 is MNHEY and CDR2 SMNVEV (reference sequence). CDR3 length equals 21 residues. Trimming took off 0 bases at V and 0 bases at J, with 23 bases between the two ends. The CDR3 region has the DNA TGTGCCAGCAGTTTATCACAGCTCCAGGGCGGTCGGGGTTCGAACACCGGGGAGCTGTTTTTT. Amino acid sequence: CASSLSQLQGGRGSNTGELFF.

This rearrangement joins TRBV6-5 to TRBJ1-3, with TRBD1 as a possible D gene (6 bases). CDR1 and CDR2 from the germline V gene are MNHEY and SVGAGI. Trimming stripped 0 bases from V and 4 bases from J, with 7 bases between. The CDR3 has 14 amino acids. The CDR3 reads CASSYSGTGNTIYF. The CDR3 DNA follows: TGTGCCAGCAGTTACTCGGGGACAGGAAACACCATATATTTT.

This chain connects TRBV7-2 to TRBJ2-6; a weak D match, TRBD2 (5 bases). The V end was cut by 5 bases, the J end by 1 base, with 6 bases between. In germline, CDR1 is SGHTA, CDR2 FQGNSA. The CDR3 totals 14 residues. For the CDR3, the DNA is TGTGCCAGCAGCCGGGATTCTGGGGCCAACGTCCTGACTTTC. It codes for CASSRDSGANVLTF.

The chain couples TRBV7-6 to TRBJ2-1; TRBD2 agrees at 8 bases. This CDR3 contains 15 residues. Per the germline V gene, CDR1 is SGHVS and CDR2 is FNYEAQ. V was clipped by 2 bases and J by 5 bases; unmatched bases: 5. Written as DNA, the CDR3 is TGTGCCAGCAGCTTAAAAGCGGGAGTGGACAATGAGCAGTTCTTC. Protein: CASSLKAGVDNEQFF.

J is TRBJ1-5 and V is TRBV6-5; no definite D call. Trimming took off 4 bases at V and 3 bases at J, with 10 bases between the two ends. The CDR3 has 14 residues. The V gene's germline CDR1 is MNHEY and CDR2 SVGAGI. In nucleotides, the CDR3 is TGTGCCAGCAGTTGGACGTCCTACAATCAGCCCCAGCATTTT. Protein: CASSWTSYNQPQHF.

The chain uses TRBV28 and TRBJ2-7; D remains unclear. V lost 1 base and J 2 bases, leaving 3 bases between the germline ends. CDR1 MDHEN and CDR2 SYDVKM come from the germline V gene. The CDR3 has 12 residues. The CDR3 spells CASSLLAYEQYF. In nucleotides, the CDR3 is TGTGCCAGCAGTTTATTGGCCTACGAGCAGTACTTC.

This clone is classed as large. The CDR3 DNA is TGCGCCAGCAGTCCTTCATTTCAGGGAAGTAGGCTGTTTTTT. It is translated as CASSPSFQGSRLFF. The J gene is TRBJ2-2, the V gene TRBV23-1; possibly TRBD1 for D (5 bases). TRBV23-1 carries the ORF label, with uncertain function. V lost 4 bases and J lost 13, with 19 bases in between. The CDR3 totals 14 residues.

The rearrangement uses TRBV14 and TRBJ1-1; D ambiguous. This CDR3 is built from 14 residues. Germline CDR1 reads SGHDN; CDR2 reads FVKESK. V was trimmed by 0 bases and J by 8 bases, leaving 13 bases between them. The CDR3 reads CASSQELPPSEAFF. CDR3 nucleotides: TGTGCCAGCAGCCAAGAATTACCCCCCAGCGAAGCTTTCTTT.

The genes are TRBV6-6 and TRBJ2-4, with D possibly matching TRBD1 (6 bases). The CDR3 loop spans 16 amino acids. Per germline, CDR1 MNHNY and CDR2 SVGAGI (reference sequence). The V gene lost 6 bases and the J gene lost 0 bases, with 15 bases spanning the gap. Written as DNA, the CDR3 is TGTGCCAGCAGCCCCGGACAGAGCCTAGCCAAAAACATTCAGTACTTC. It yields the protein CASSPGQSLAKNIQYF.

This clone showed up just once. The chain joins TRBV28 to TRBJ1-2; 7 bases are a match to TRBD1. This CDR3 has 15 amino acids. The trim removed 6 bases at V and 2 bases at J, leaving 9 bases unmatched. Germline V gene lookup returns CDR1 MDHEN and CDR2 SYDVKM. The CDR3 protein is CASRLGAGGNYGYTF. CDR3 nucleotides: TGTGCCAGCAGGCTGGGAGCAGGGGGGAACTATGGCTACACCTTC.

The chain has TRBV6-4 and TRBJ2-3; 9 nucleotides align to TRBD1. The CDR3 totals 14 residues. V lost 3 bases and J lost 5; bases outside the gene matches: 3. Germline CDR1 and CDR2: MRHNA and SNTAGT. The CDR3: CASSEGQGGDTQYF. The CDR3 region has the DNA TGTGCCAGCAGTGAGGGACAGGGCGGAGATACGCAGTATTTT.

CDR3 DNA: TGTGCCAGCAGCTTATCCCTCGGTCGCCAAGAGACCCAGTACTTC. It translates to CASSLSLGRQETQYF. The chain recombines TRBV7-9 with TRBJ2-5; D is ambiguous. V lost 2 bases, J lost 1 base, and 11 bases lay in between. The V gene's germline CDR1 is SEHNR and CDR2 FQNEAQ (reference sequence). The CDR3 contains 15 residues. Drawing the rest from reference TRBV7-9 and TRBJ2-5, the complete variable domain is DTGVSQNPRHKITKRGQNVTFRCDPISEHNRLYWYRQTLGQGPEFLTYFQNEAQLEKSRLLSDRFSAERPKGSFSTLEIQRTEQGDSAMYLCASSLSLGRQETQYFGPGTRLLVL.

With respect to this clone: The junction does not match germline at one end; this may be a read error. The chain couples TRBV5-4 to TRBJ2-1; 9 nucleotides agree with TRBD2. Looked up from germline, CDR1 is SGHNT and CDR2 is YYREEE (reference sequence). CDR3 size: 16 residues. The CDR3 DNA sequence: TGCGCCAGCAGCCAAGCGGTAGCGGGAGTGCACAATGAGCAGTTCTTC. Translating gives CASSQAVAGVHNEQFF.

The CDR3 DNA reads as TGTGCCAGCACCGAGCGGTCGAGCACAGATACGCAGTATTTT. This sequence encodes CASTERSSTDTQYF. The J gene is TRBJ2-3, the V gene TRBV27, with TRBD2 as a possible D gene (5 bases). The CDR3 is 14 residues long. Trimming removed 7 bases from V and 0 bases from J, with 11 bases in between. In germline, CDR1 is MNHEY, CDR2 SMNVEV (reference sequence).

This chain uses TRBV4-3 with TRBJ2-7, with D possibly being TRBD1 (5 bases). There are 15 residues in the CDR3. Germline CDR1 reads LGHNA; CDR2 reads YSLEER. The V end lost 1 base, the J end lost 5 bases, and 15 bases lay between the germline ends. CDR3 loop: CASSQVRQGFHEQYF. For the CDR3, the DNA is TGCGCCAGCAGCCAAGTAAGGCAGGGATTCCACGAGCAGTACTTC.

The chain carries TRBV6-4 and TRBJ1-2; no firm D call. The CDR3 totals 16 residues. V dropped 4 bases and J dropped 5 bases, with 20 bases sitting between them. The germline CDR1 and CDR2 sequences are MRHNA and SNTAGT. The CDR3 DNA sequence: TGTGCCAGCAGTGGCTCCTCGGACGGAAGGCAATATGGCTACACCTTC. As protein: CASSGSSDGRQYGYTF.

The chain is built from TRBV6-5 and TRBJ1-3; TRBD1 might be the D (5 bases). This CDR3 is 15 amino acids long. Deletions cut 0 bases from V and 1 base from J, with 7 bases between. Germline assignment: CDR1 MNHEY and CDR2 SVGAGI. CDR3 amino acids: CASSYSTDSGNTIYF. CDR3 DNA: TGTGCCAGCAGTTACTCGACAGATTCTGGAAACACCATATATTTT.

This clone is labeled medium-sized (0.01 to 0.1%). Written as DNA, the CDR3 is TGTGCCAGTACTGTCGACACAGGCAATCAGCCCCAGCATTTT. It yields the protein CASTVDTGNQPQHF. J is TRBJ1-5 and V is TRBV19; D is undetermined. This CDR3 contains 14 residues. V was trimmed by 7 bases and J by 2 bases, leaving 12 bases between them. Germline V lookup: CDR1 LNHDA, CDR2 SQIVND (reference sequence).

This rearrangement joins TRBV28 to TRBJ1-2, with D possibly being TRBD1 (5 bases). V shed 3 bases and J shed 7 bases, with 15 bases lying between them. CDR1 is MDHEN, CDR2 SYDVKM, per germline. The CDR3 runs to 14 residues. The CDR3 bases are TGTGCCAGCAGTTTTCTCGGGCGGGACGGTGGCTACACCTTC. Residues: CASSFLGRDGGYTF.

This clone has a single count. The gene calls are TRBV27 and TRBJ2-1; D is unresolved. The V end lost 2 bases, the J end lost 2 bases, and 10 bases lay between the germline ends. CDR1 and CDR2 from the germline V gene are MNHEY and SMNVEV (reference sequence). CDR3 size: 15 residues. The CDR3 DNA sequence: TGTGCCAGCAGTTTAACGGAGTCAGCCTACAATGAGCAGTTCTTC. Protein product: CASSLTESAYNEQFF.

The chain recombines TRBV19 with TRBJ1-3, with 7 positions matching TRBD1. The junction had 8 bases not matched to a gene; V was cut back by 6 bases and J by 3 bases. The CDR3 consists of 15 residues. The germline V gene has CDR1 LNHDA and CDR2 SQIVND (reference sequence). CDR3 protein: CASSTHQGVGNTIYF. CDR3 DNA sequence: TGTGCCAGTAGCACACACCAGGGGGTTGGAAACACCATATATTTT.